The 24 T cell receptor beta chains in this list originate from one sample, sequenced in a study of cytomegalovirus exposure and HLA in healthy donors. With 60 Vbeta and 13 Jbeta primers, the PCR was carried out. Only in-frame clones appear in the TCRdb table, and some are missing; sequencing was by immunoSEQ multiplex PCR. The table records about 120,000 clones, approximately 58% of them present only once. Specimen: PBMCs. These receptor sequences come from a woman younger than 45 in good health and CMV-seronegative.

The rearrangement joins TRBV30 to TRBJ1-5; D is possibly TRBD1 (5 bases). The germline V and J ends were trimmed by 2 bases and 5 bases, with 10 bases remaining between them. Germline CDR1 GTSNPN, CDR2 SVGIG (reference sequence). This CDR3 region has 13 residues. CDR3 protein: CAWSWGDDQPQHF. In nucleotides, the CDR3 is TGTGCCTGGAGTTGGGGGGATGATCAGCCCCAGCATTTT. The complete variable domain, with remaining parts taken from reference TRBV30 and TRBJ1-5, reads SQTIHQWPATLVQPVGSPLSLECTVEGTSNPNLYWYRQAAGRGLQLLFYSVGIGQISSEVPQNLSASRPQDRQFILSSKKLLLSDSGFYLCAWSWGDDQPQHFGDGTRLSIL.

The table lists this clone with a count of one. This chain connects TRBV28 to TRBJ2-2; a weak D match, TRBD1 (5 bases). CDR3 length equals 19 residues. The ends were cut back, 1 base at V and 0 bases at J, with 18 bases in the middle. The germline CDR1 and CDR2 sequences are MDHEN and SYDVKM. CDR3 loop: CASSLYVSRTRSNTGELFF. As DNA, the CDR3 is TGTGCCAGCAGTTTATATGTGTCGAGGACAAGATCGAACACCGGGGAGCTGTTTTTT.

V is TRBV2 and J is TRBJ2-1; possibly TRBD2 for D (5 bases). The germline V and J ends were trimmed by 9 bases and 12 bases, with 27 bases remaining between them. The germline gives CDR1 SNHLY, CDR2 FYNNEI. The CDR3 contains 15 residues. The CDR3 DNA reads TGTGCCAGTCGCCCTGAGCGGTCGGGTCCCCCGGGGCAGTTCTTC. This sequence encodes CASRPERSGPPGQFF.

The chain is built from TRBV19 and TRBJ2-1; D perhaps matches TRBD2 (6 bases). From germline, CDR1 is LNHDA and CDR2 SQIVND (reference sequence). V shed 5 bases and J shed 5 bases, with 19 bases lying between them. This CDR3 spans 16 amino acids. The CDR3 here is CASSHRERDWDNEQFF. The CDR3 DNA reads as TGTGCCAGTAGTCATAGGGAGAGGGACTGGGACAATGAGCAGTTCTTC.

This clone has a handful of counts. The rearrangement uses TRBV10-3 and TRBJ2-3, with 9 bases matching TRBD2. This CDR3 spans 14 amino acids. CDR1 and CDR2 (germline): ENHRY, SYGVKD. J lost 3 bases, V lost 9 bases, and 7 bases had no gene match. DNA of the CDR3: TGTGCCATAAGGGCGGGAGGGGAGACAGATACGCAGTATTTT. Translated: CAIRAGGETDTQYF.

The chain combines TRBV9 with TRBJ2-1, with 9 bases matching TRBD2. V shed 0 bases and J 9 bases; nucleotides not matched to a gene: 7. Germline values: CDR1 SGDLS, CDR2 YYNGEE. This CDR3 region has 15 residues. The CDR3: CASSVVASGNVEQFF. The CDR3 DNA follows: TGTGCCAGCAGCGTAGTGGCTAGCGGGAATGTTGAGCAGTTCTTC.

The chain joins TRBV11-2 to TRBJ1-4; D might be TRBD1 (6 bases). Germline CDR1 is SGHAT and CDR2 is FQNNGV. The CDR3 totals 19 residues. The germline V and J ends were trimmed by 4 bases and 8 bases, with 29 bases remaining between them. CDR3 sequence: CASSSTAASYRAVGEKLFF. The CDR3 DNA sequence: TGTGCCAGCAGCTCAACGGCCGCGAGTTACAGGGCTGTTGGGGAAAAACTGTTTTTT.

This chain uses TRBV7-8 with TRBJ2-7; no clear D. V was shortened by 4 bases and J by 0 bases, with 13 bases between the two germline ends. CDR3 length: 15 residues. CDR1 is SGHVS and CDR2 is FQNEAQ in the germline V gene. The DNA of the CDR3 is TGTGCCAGCAGCTCTGGAGTGGCTAACTCCTACGAGCAGTACTTC. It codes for CASSSGVANSYEQYF.

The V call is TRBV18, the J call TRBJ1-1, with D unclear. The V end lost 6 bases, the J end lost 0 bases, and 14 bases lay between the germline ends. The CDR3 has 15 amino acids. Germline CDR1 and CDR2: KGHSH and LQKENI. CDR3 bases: TGTGCCAGCTCCCTGGTGAGCGAAATGAACACTGAAGCTTTCTTT. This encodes CASSLVSEMNTEAFF.

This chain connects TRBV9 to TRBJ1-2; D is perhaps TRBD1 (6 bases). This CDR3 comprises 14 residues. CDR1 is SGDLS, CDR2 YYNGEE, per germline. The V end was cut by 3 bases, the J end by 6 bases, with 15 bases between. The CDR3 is CASSATSRGDGYTF. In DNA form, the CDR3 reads TGTGCCAGCAGCGCGACCTCCAGGGGTGATGGCTACACCTTC.

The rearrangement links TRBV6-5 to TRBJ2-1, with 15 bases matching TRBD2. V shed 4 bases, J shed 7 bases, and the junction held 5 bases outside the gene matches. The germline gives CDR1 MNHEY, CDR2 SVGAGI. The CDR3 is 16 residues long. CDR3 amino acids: CASSSRTSGRGNEQFF. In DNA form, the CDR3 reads TGTGCCAGCAGTTCGCGGACTAGCGGGAGGGGAAATGAGCAGTTCTTC.

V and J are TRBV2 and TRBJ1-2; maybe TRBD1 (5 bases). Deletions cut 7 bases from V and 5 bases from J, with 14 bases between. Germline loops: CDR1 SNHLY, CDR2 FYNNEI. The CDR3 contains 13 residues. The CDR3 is CASTPGPRYGYTF. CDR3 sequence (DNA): TGTGCCAGCACCCCAGGGCCCCGGTATGGCTACACCTTC. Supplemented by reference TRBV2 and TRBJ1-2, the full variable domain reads EPEVTQTPSHQVTQMGQEVILRCVPISNHLYFYWYRQILGQKVEFLVSFYNNEISEKSEIFDDQFSVERPDGSNFTLKIRSTKLEDSAMYFCASTPGPRYGYTFGSGTRLTVV.

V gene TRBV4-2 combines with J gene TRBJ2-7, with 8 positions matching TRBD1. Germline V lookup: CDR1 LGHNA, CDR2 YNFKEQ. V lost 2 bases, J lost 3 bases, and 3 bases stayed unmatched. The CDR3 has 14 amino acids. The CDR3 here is CASSQPDRDYEQYF. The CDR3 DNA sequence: TGTGCCAGCAGCCAACCGGACAGGGACTACGAGCAGTACTTC.

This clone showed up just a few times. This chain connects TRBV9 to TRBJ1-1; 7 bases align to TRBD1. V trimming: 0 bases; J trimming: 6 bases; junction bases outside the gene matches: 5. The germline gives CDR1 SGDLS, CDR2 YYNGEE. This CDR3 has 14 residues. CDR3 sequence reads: CASSVGDRAAEAFF. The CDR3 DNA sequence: TGTGCCAGCAGCGTAGGAGACAGGGCTGCTGAAGCTTTCTTT. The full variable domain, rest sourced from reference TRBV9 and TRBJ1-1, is DSGVTQTPKHLITATGQRVTLRCSPRSGDLSVYWYQQSLDQGLQFLIQYYNGEERAKGNILERFSAQQFPDLHSELNLSSLELGDSALYFCASSVGDRAAEAFFGQGTRLTVV.

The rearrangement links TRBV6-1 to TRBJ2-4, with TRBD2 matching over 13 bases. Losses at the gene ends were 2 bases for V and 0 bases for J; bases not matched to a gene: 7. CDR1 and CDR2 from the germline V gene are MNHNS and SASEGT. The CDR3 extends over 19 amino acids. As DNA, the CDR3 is TGTGCCAGCAGTGAATTGGGGACTAGCGGGATCGGAGCCAAAAACATTCAGTACTTC. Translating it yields CASSELGTSGIGAKNIQYF.

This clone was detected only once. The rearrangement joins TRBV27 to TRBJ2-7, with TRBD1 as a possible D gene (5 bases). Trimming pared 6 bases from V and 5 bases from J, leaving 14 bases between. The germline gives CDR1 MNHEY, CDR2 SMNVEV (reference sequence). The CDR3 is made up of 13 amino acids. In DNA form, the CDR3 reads TGTGCCAGCAGATCTACAGGTACCGACGAGCAGTACTTC. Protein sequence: CASRSTGTDEQYF.

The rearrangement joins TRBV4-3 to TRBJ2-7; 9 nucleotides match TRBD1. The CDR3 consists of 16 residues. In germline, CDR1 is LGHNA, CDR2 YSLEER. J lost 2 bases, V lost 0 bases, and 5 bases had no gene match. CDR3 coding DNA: TGCGCCAGCAGCCAAGATTGGACAGGGGAGCCCTACGAGCAGTACTTC. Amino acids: CASSQDWTGEPYEQYF.

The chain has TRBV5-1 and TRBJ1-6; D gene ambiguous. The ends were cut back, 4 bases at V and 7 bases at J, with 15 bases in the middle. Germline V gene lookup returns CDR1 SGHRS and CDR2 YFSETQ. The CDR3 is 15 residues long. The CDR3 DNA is TGCGCCAGCAGCCTGAGGGTAGACTCCAATTCACCCCTCCACTTT. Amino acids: CASSLRVDSNSPLHF.

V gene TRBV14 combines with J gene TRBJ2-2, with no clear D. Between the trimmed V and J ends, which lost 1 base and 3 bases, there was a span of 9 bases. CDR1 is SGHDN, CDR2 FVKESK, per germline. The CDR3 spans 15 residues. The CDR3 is CASSQAYGDTGELFF. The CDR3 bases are TGTGCCAGCAGCCAAGCGTACGGAGACACCGGGGAGCTGTTTTTT.

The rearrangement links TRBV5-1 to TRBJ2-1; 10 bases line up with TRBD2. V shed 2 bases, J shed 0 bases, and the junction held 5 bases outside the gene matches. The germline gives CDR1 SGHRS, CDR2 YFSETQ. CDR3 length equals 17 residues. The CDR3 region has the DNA TGCGCCAGCAGCTTCTCCCGACTAGCGGGCTCCTACAATGAGCAGTTCTTC. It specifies CASSFSRLAGSYNEQFF.

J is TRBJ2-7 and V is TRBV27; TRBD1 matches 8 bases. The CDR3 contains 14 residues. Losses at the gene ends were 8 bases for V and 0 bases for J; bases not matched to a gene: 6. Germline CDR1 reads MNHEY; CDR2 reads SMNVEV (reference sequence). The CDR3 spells CASGRDRLSYEQYF. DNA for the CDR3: TGTGCCAGCGGAAGGGACAGGCTCTCCTACGAGCAGTACTTC.

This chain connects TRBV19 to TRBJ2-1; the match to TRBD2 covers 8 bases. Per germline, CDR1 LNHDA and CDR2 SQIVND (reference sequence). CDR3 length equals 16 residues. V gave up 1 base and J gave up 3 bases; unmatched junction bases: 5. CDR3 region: CASSIGAGVNYNEQFF. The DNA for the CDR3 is TGTGCCAGTAGTATAGGAGCGGGAGTTAACTACAATGAGCAGTTCTTC.

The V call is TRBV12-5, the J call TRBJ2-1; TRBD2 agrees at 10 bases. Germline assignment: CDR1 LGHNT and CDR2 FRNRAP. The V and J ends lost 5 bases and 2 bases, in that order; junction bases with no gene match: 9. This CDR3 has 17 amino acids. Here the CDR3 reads CASGAPSGSNAYNEQFF. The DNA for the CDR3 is TGTGCTAGTGGTGCCCCTAGCGGGAGTAACGCCTACAATGAGCAGTTCTTC.

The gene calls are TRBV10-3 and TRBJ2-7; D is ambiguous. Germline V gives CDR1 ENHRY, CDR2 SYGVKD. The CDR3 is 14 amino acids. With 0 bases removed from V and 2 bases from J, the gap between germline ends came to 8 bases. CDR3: CAISESTDTYEQYF. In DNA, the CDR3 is TGTGCCATCAGTGAGTCTACAGACACCTACGAGCAGTACTTC.